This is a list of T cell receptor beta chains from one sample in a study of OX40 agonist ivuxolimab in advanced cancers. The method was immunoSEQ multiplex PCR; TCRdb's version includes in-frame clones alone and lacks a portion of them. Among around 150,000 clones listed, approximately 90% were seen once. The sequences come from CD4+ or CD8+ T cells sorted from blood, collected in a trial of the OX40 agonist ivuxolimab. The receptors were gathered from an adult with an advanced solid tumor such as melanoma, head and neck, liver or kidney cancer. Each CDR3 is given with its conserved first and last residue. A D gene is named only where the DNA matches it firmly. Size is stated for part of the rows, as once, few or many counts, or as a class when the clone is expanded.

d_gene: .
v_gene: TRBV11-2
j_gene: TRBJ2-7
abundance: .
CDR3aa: CASSLGGSSYEQYF
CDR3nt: TGTGCCAGCAGCTTAGGTGGCTCCTCCTACGAGCAGTACTTC

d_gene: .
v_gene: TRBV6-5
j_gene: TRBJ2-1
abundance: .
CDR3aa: CASSYSTGRDEQFF
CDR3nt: TGTGCCAGCAGTTACTCGACAGGGAGGGATGAGCAGTTCTTC

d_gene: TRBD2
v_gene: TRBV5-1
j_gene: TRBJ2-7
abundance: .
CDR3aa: CASRTGLAGSYEQYF
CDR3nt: TGCGCCAGCAGAACCGGACTAGCGGGCTCCTACGAGCAGTACTTC

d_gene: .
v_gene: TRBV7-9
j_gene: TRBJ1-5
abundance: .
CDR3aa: CASAGPRAYQPQHF
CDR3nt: TGTGCCAGCGCGGGTCCAAGGGCCTATCAGCCCCAGCATTTT

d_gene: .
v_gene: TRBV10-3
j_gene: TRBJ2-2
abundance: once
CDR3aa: CAISERQNTGELFF
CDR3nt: TGTGCCATCAGTGAGCGCCAGAACACCGGGGAGCTGTTTTTT

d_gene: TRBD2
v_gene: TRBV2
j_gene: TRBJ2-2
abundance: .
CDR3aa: CASGRANTGELFF
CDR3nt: TGTGCCAGCGGGAGGGCGAACACCGGGGAGCTGTTTTTT

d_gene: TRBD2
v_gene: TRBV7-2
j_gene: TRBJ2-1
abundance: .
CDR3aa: CASSSAIAGYNEQFF
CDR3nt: TGTGCCAGCAGCTCCGCTATAGCGGGCTACAATGAGCAGTTCTTC

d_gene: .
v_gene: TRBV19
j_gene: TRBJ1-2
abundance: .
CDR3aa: CASSGVAVANYGYTF
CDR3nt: TGTGCCAGTAGTGGGGTGGCTGTAGCTAACTATGGCTACACCTTC

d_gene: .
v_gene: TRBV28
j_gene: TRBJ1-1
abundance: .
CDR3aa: CASSPTGNAEAFF
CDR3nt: TGTGCCAGCAGTCCCACCGGGAACGCTGAAGCTTTCTTT

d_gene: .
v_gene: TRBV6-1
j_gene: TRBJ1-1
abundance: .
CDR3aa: CASSSNTEAFF
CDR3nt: TGTGCCAGCAGCAGTAACACTGAAGCTTTCTTT

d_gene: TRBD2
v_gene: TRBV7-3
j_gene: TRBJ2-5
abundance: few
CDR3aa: CASSLAGASETQYF
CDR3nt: TGTGCCAGCAGCTTAGCGGGAGCATCAGAGACCCAGTACTTC

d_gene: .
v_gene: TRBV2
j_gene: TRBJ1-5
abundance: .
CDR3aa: CASRDGGGYSNQPQHF
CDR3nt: TGTGCCAGCAGGGACGGAGGTGGGTATAGCAATCAGCCCCAGCATTTT

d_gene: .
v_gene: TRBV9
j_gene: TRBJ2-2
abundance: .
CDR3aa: CASSEYRDGGELFF
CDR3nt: TGTGCCAGCAGCGAATACAGGGATGGGGGGGAGCTGTTTTTT

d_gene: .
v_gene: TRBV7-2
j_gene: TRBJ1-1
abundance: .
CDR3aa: CASSLAGPGNTEAFF
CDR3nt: TGTGCCAGCAGCTTGGCGGGACCGGGAAACACTGAAGCTTTCTTT

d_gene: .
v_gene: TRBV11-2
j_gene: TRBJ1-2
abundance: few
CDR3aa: CASSLVETGYGYTF
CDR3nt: TGTGCCAGCAGCCTCGTCGAGACAGGCTATGGCTACACCTTC

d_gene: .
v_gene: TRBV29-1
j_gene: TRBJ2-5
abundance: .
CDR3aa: CSVAQVQETQYF
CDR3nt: TGCAGCGTTGCCCAGGTCCAAGAGACCCAGTACTTC

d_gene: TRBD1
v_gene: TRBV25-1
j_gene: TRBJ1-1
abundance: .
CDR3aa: CASSPGQVGEAFF
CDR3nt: TGTGCCAGCAGTCCAGGACAGGTTGGCGAAGCTTTCTTT

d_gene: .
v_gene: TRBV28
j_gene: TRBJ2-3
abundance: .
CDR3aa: CASSSGLFTDTQYF
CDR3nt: TGTGCCAGCAGTTCAGGACTGTTCACAGATACGCAGTATTTT

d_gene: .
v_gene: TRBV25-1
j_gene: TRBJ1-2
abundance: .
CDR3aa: CASSEDGYYGYTF
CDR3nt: TGTGCCAGCAGTGAAGACGGGTACTATGGCTACACCTTC

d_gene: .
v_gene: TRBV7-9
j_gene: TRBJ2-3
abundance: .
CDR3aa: CASSLGTPTDTQYF
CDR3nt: TGTGCCAGCAGCTTGGGGACTCCTACGGATACGCAGTATTTT

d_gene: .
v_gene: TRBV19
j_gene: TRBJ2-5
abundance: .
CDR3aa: CASRKTAQETQYF
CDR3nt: TGTGCCAGTAGAAAGACAGCCCAAGAGACCCAGTACTTC

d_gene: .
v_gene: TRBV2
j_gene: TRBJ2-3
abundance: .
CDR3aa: CASSELLTIRTDTQYF
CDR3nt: TGTGCCAGCAGTGAACTTTTGACCATCCGCACAGATACGCAGTATTTT

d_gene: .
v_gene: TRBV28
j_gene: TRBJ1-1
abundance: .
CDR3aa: CASSLWGPEAFF
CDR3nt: TGTGCCAGCAGTTTATGGGGGCCGGAAGCTTTCTTT

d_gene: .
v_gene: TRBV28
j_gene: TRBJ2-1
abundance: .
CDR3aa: CASSWGRNEQFF
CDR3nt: TGTGCCAGCAGCTGGGGTAGAAATGAGCAGTTCTTC

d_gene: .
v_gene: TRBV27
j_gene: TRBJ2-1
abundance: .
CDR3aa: CASSPQTTNYNEQFF
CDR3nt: TGTGCCAGCAGTCCCCAGACTACGAACTACAATGAGCAGTTCTTC

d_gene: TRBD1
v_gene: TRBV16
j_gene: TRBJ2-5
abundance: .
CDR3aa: CASSPQGQAQETQYF
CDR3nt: TGTGCCAGCAGCCCCCAGGGACAGGCCCAAGAGACCCAGTACTTC

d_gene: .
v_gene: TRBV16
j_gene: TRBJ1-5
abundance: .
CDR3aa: CASSPWGSNQPQHF
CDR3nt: TGTGCCAGCAGCCCCTGGGGGAGCAATCAGCCCCAGCATTTT

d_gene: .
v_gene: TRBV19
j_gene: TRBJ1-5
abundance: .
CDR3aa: CASTPGSNQPQHF
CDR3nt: TGTGCCAGTACTCCGGGGAGCAATCAGCCCCAGCATTTT

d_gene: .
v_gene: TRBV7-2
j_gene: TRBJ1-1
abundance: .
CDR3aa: CASSLAGEMNTEAFF
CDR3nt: TGTGCCAGCAGCTTAGCAGGGGAGATGAACACTGAAGCTTTCTTT

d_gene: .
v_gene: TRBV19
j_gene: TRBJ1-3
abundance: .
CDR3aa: CASSPRTPGGSGNTIYF
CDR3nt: TGTGCCAGTAGTCCCCGGACGCCTGGGGGCTCTGGAAACACCATATATTTT

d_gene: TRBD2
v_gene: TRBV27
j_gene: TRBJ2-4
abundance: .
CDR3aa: CASSSGLAGGGIQYF
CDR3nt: TGTGCCAGCAGTTCCGGACTAGCGGGAGGTGGCATTCAGTACTTC

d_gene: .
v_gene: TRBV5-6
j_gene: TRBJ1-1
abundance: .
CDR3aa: CASSLWVGEIRTEAFF
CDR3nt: TGTGCCAGCAGCTTGTGGGTGGGGGAGATCCGCACTGAAGCTTTCTTT

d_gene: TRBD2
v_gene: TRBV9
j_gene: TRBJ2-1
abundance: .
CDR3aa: CASSVASSGSLHEQFF
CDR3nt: TGTGCCAGCAGCGTAGCGTCGAGCGGGAGCTTGCATGAGCAGTTCTTC

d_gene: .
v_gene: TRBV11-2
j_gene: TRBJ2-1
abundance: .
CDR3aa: CASSLRASSYNEQFF
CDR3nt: TGTGCCAGCAGCTTAAGAGCGAGTAGCTACAATGAGCAGTTCTTC

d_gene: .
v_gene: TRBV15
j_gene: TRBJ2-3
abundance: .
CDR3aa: CATSEGPDTQYF
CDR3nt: TGTGCCACCAGCGAGGGGCCAGATACGCAGTATTTT

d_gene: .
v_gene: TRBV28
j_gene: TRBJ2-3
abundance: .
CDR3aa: CAISEPSSGRTDTQYF
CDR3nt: TGTGCCATCTCTGAGCCGAGTTCGGGCAGGACAGATACGCAGTATTTT

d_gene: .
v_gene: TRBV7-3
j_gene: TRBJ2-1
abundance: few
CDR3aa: CASSPGQRTYNEQFF
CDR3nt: TGTGCCAGCAGCCCCGGACAGAGAACCTACAATGAGCAGTTCTTC

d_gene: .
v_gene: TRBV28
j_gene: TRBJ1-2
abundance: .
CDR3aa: CASSLEGNDGYTF
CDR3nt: TGTGCCAGCAGTTTAGAGGGAAACGATGGCTACACCTTC

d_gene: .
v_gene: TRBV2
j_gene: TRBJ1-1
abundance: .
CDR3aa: CASSGQPGTTTEAFF
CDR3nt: TGTGCCAGCAGTGGCCAACCGGGGACGACCACTGAAGCTTTCTTT

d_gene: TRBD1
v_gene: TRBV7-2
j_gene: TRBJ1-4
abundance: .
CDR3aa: CASSRSGQGTEKLFF
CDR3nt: TGTGCCAGCAGCCGATCTGGACAGGGAACTGAAAAACTGTTTTTT

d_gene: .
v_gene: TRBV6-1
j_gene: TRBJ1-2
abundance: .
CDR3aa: CASNDLINYGYTF
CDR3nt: TGTGCCAGCAATGATCTCATTAACTATGGCTACACCTTC